These 5 T cell receptor beta chains were all obtained from the same sample, sequenced in a study of T cell responses to AZD1222 COVID-19 vaccine. Using immunoSEQ multiplex PCR, the repertoire was profiled, and TCRdb retains in-frame clones only, with some absent. This table holds fewer than 90,000 clones, about 90% found once. Sequencing was performed on peripheral blood, taken 28 days after the second AZD1222 dose. The receptors here all came from an adult who received the AZD1222 COVID-19 vaccine.

This chain connects TRBV18 to TRBJ2-3, with unresolved D. Germline CDR1 and CDR2: KGHSH and LQKENI. V was clipped by 2 bases and J by 5 bases, with 11 bases between them. This CDR3 is built from 14 residues. The chain's CDR3 is CASSPGESGDTQYF. In nucleotides, the CDR3 is TGTGCCAGCTCACCAGGTGAATCGGGAGATACGCAGTATTTT.

V gene TRBV5-5 combines with J gene TRBJ1-1; D is uncertain. The CDR3 consists of 12 residues. Germline assignment: CDR1 SGHKS and CDR2 YYEKEE (reference sequence). V dropped 4 bases and J dropped 8 bases, with 12 bases sitting between them. The CDR3 sequence is CASSPSLTEAFF. CDR3 in DNA: TGTGCCAGCAGCCCGTCCCTCACCGAAGCTTTCTTT.

The genes are TRBV9 and TRBJ1-6; no clear D. The CDR3 loop spans 16 amino acids. Trimming pared 0 bases from V and 9 bases from J, leaving 16 bases between. Germline V gene data show CDR1 as SGDLS and CDR2 as YYNGEE. The CDR3 loop is CASSVATPKEGSPLHF. CDR3 nucleotide sequence: TGTGCCAGCAGCGTAGCTACCCCCAAGGAAGGTTCACCCCTCCACTTT.

The chain is built from TRBV10-3 and TRBJ1-3; D unclear. Trimming took off 0 bases at V and 0 bases at J, with 12 bases between the two ends. Looked up from germline, CDR1 is ENHRY and CDR2 is SYGVKD. The CDR3 covers 17 residues. CDR3: CAISESVSSNSGNTIYF. CDR3 nucleotides: TGTGCCATCAGTGAGTCGGTCAGCTCTAACTCTGGAAACACCATATATTTT.

V and J are TRBV7-8 and TRBJ1-3; the D is unclear. Germline V gene data show CDR1 as SGHVS and CDR2 as FQNEAQ. The CDR3 contains 13 residues. V was clipped by 5 bases and J by 0 bases, with 5 bases between them. The CDR3 spells CASSGHSGNTIYF. DNA for the CDR3: TGTGCCAGCAGCGGTCACTCTGGAAACACCATATATTTT.